The T cell receptor beta chain under discussion was sequenced for a study of pediatric ulcerative colitis. General observations from the study: Repertoires came from total lymphocyte DNA, not specific subsets.

Measured with immunoSEQ multiplex PCR; TCRdb has only the in-frame clones, and not every one. The sample has 55,000 to 80,000 clones; 70% to 80% are singletons. The CDR3 spans 15 residues. Per germline, CDR1 SNHLY and CDR2 FYNNEI. V lost 1 base, J lost 0 bases, and 7 bases lay in between. In the case of this clone: Its antigen is still unknown.

Sequencing used blood. The TCR originated in a boy between 10 and 17 years old with moderate ulcerative colitis. This rearrangement joins TRBV2 to TRBJ1-5; D is undetermined. CDR3 nucleotides: TGTGCCAGCAGTGAAGTACCGTATAGCAATCAGCCCCAGCATTTT. This translates into CASSEVPYSNQPQHF. The full variable domain, rest sourced from reference TRBV2 and TRBJ1-5, is EPEVTQTPSHQVTQMGQEVILRCVPISNHLYFYWYRQILGQKVEFLVSFYNNEISEKSEIFDDQFSVERPDGSNFTLKIRSTKLEDSAMYFCASSEVPYSNQPQHFGDGTRLSIL.